This TCR beta chain comes out of a study of cytomegalovirus exposure and HLA in healthy donors. The sample holds a few counts of this clone. PCR used 60 Vbeta primers and 13 Jbeta primers. Assay used: immunoSEQ multiplex PCR; TCRdb lists only in-frame clones, some missing. The table lists roughly 200,000 clones, 76% of them singletons. The clonotype originates from a man aged 18 to 29 in good health and CMV-seronegative. Sample: PBMCs.

The CDR3 DNA reads as TGTGCCAGCAGCTTAGAACAGGGTCTCACCGAGCAGTACTTC. Translation: CASSLEQGLTEQYF. The V and J genes are TRBV11-2 and TRBJ2-7; D possibly corresponds to TRBD1 (6 bases). CDR1 and CDR2 (germline): SGHAT, FQNNGV. V was trimmed by 0 bases and J by 6 bases, leaving 12 bases between them. The CDR3 contains 14 residues.